The source of this TCR beta chain is a study of cytomegalovirus exposure and HLA in healthy donors. V was trimmed by 7 bases and J by 8 bases, leaving 17 bases between them. CDR1 SNHLY and CDR2 FYNNEI come from the germline V gene. The CDR3 is made up of 14 amino acids. Study observations and caveats: Presence/absence analysis assumed near-uniform sequencing depth across donors.

Use of 60 Vbeta and 13 Jbeta primers characterized the PCR. Clones were read by immunoSEQ multiplex PCR, and TCRdb kept only the in-frame ones, dropping some. The sample records 80,000 or so clones, roughly 60% being singletons. A remark on this clone: Its antigen is currently unknown.

The sequence came from a man younger than 40 in good health and CMV-seropositive. The V gene is TRBV2, the J gene TRBJ1-4, with D perhaps TRBD1 (6 bases). The sample was PBMCs. In DNA form, the CDR3 reads TGTGCCAGCACCGTACTGGGGGCGCAGGAAAAACTGTTTTTT. This codes for CASTVLGAQEKLFF.